This is a list of T cell receptor beta chains from one sample in a study of blood T cell repertoires in COVID-19. TCRdb's copy holds only in-frame clones and misses some; the assay was immunoSEQ multiplex PCR. The profile shows about 100,000 clones, 84% of them singletons. The source material was peripheral blood. The receptors originated from an older woman with acute or convalescent COVID-19. Both conserved end residues are part of each CDR3. Fields, in order: clone size, D gene, V gene, J gene, CDR3 DNA, CDR3 protein. A D gene is named only where the DNA matches it firmly. Size values are once, few and many counts, or a class for expanded clones, and some rows have none.

-,TRBD1,TRBV7-3,TRBJ2-1,TGTGCCAGCAGCTCTGGACAGGGGGGGAATGAGCAGTTCTTC,CASSSGQGGNEQFF
-,-,TRBV5-4,TRBJ1-5,TGTGCCAGCAGCCGGGACAATCGACAGCCCCAGCATTTT,CASSRDNRQPQHF
-,-,TRBV5-1,TRBJ2-7,TGCGCCAGCAGCTCTGGTGGAGTTCCTACCGGGGAGCAGTACTTC,CASSSGGVPTGEQYF
-,-,TRBV28,TRBJ1-4,TGTGCCAGCAGTTTGAGTGGCAGGGGCGCAACTAATGAAAAACTGTTTTTT,CASSLSGRGATNEKLFF
-,TRBD2,TRBV18,TRBJ2-2,TGTGCCAGCTCACCCGCGGGGGCGAACACCGGGGAGCTGTTTTTT,CASSPAGANTGELFF
once,-,TRBV2,TRBJ2-5,TGTGCCAGCAGTGAAGCAGGGCGGGGTGGTGGAGAGACCCAGTACTTC,CASSEAGRGGGETQYF
-,TRBD2,TRBV4-1,TRBJ2-1,TGCGCCAGCAGCCAAGACACCGGGGGGGGCTCCCTGGAGCAGTTCTTC,CASSQDTGGGSLEQFF
-,-,TRBV14,TRBJ2-5,TGTGCCAGCAGCCAGGCCGGCTCCCGGGGGACCCAGTACTTC,CASSQAGSRGTQYF
-,TRBD1,TRBV19,TRBJ1-4,TGTGCCAGTAGTAACCGGGACAGGGACGGTAATGAAAAACTGTTTTTT,CASSNRDRDGNEKLFF
once,TRBD2,TRBV11-2,TRBJ2-2,TGTGCCAGCAGCTCTGAGCGGGGGGGGACCGGGGAGCTGTTTTTT,CASSSERGGTGELFF
-,-,TRBV4-1,TRBJ1-5,TGCGCCAGCAGCCAAGCTGGGCGGGGGGCTAGCAATCAGCCCCAGCATTTT,CASSQAGRGASNQPQHF
-,TRBD2,TRBV9,TRBJ2-1,TGTGCCAGCAGCCCGAGTAGCGGGGGTTACAATGAGCAGTTCTTC,CASSPSSGGYNEQFF
-,-,TRBV6-5,TRBJ2-5,TGTGCCAGCAGTCACTCGCGGGACAGCCAAGAGACCCAGTACTTC,CASSHSRDSQETQYF
-,-,TRBV7-9,TRBJ1-1,TGTGCCAGCAGCTTCTACTCGGAAGCTTTCTTT,CASSFYSEAFF
-,TRBD1,TRBV12-5,TRBJ2-5,TGTGCTAGTGGCTCGGGACAGGGTCAAGAGACCCAGTACTTC,CASGSGQGQETQYF
-,-,TRBV28,TRBJ1-4,TGTGCCAGCAGTTTACAGCAGGGTTATGAAAAACTGTTTTTT,CASSLQQGYEKLFF
-,-,TRBV30,TRBJ1-6,TGTGCGTGGAGTCTTAAGGCGGATAATTCACCCCTCCACTTT,CAWSLKADNSPLHF
-,-,TRBV7-9,TRBJ2-3,TGTGCCAGCAGCTTGAGCGCGGCCAGGGTAGATACGCAGTATTTT,CASSLSAARVDTQYF
-,TRBD2,TRBV3-1/TRBV3-2,TRBJ2-1,TGTGCCAGCAGCCCCCCGGGGGGCTACAATGAGCAGTTCTTC,CASSPPGGYNEQFF
once,-,TRBV7-9,TRBJ2-7,TGTGCCAGCAGCTCACAGGGCTACGAGCAGTACTTC,CASSSQGYEQYF
-,TRBD1,TRBV5-6,TRBJ1-1,TGTGCCAGCAGCTTTGGGACAGGGGGCGGGATGAACACTGAAGCTTTCTTT,CASSFGTGGGMNTEAFF
-,-,TRBV28,TRBJ2-7,TGTGCCAGCAGGACTCAACAGGCGTCCTACGAGCAGTACTTC,CASRTQQASYEQYF
-,-,TRBV19,TRBJ2-3,TGTGCCAGTAGTATACAGGGGACAGATACGCAGTATTTT,CASSIQGTDTQYF
-,-,TRBV6-5,TRBJ2-5,TGTGCCAGCAGTTCCACCTTCGGAGGGGCTGAGACCCAGTACTTC,CASSSTFGGAETQYF
-,-,TRBV7-9,TRBJ1-2,TGTGCCAGCAGCCCAAGTGGCCGTGGCTACACCTTC,CASSPSGRGYTF
-,-,TRBV6-2/TRBV6-3,TRBJ2-6,TGTGCCAGCAGTCGCTCTGGGGCCAACGTCCTGACTTTC,CASSRSGANVLTF